The T cell receptor (beta chain) under discussion was sequenced for a study of blood T cell repertoires in COVID-19. As for the study in general: Both acute and convalescent COVID-19 samples were obtained from the United States, Italy and Spain.

Recovery meant two consecutive negative NP/OP PCR tests, professional clearance, or resolved symptoms. The germline V and J ends were trimmed by 6 bases and 0 bases, with 6 bases remaining between them. Germline loops: CDR1 KGHDR, CDR2 SFDVKD. The CDR3 sequence is 13 residues long. Using immunoSEQ multiplex PCR, the repertoire was profiled, and TCRdb retains in-frame clones only, with some absent. The sample contains hundreds of thousands of clones, about 87% of which appear only once. This rearrangement joins TRBV24-1 to TRBJ2-3, with TRBD2 as a possible D gene (5 bases). This clonotype was sampled from a woman under 30 who had recovered from COVID-19. Source material: PBMCs or T cells enriched from blood (not recorded which). The CDR3 spells CATSSGSTDTQYF. CDR3 DNA: TGTGCCACCAGTAGCGGTAGCACAGATACGCAGTATTTT.